This T cell receptor beta chain was found in a study of memory CD4+ T cells and cytomegalovirus serostatus. Single viable CD3+CD4+CD8-CD45RO+ cells were sorted as the memory CD4+ T cells. The assay was immunoSEQ multiplex PCR, and TCRdb's table has in-frame clones only and misses some. The table lists roughly 86,000 clones, approximately 80% of them singletons. In its sample, this clone was seen a few times. The CDR3 is 14 residues long. Trimming pared 0 bases from V and 1 base from J, leaving 6 bases between. Germline CDR1 is LNHNV and CDR2 is YYDKDF (reference sequence). Sequencing input: memory CD4+ T cells from blood. The TCR originated in an adult in good health and CMV-seropositive. The chain combines TRBV15 with TRBJ1-1; D is ambiguous. The CDR3 coding sequence is TGTGCCACCAGCAGAGATGTCACGAACACTGAAGCTTTCTTT. This codes for CATSRDVTNTEAFF.